The T cell receptor beta chain described here comes from a study of T cell repertoires in cytomegalovirus infection. This clonotype has a handful of counts. The CDR3 contains 14 residues. J was trimmed by 0 bases and V by 3 bases; bases with no gene match: 2. Each CDR3 protein gets one entry after TCRdb re-called the reads with MiXCR. The sample lists about 530,000 distinct CDR3 sequences, around a quarter occurring once. The clonotype originates from a human donor in good health (CMV status not recorded). Some clones in this sample may be carry-over from other donors' samples. This chain connects TRBV12-3 or TRBV12-4 to TRBJ2-7, with 7 bases fitting TRBD2. Sequencing was done on a sample of PBMCs. The CDR3 DNA reads as TGTGCCAGCAGTTTGGGGGGGTTCTCCTACGAGCAGTACTTC. It encodes CASSLGGFSYEQYF.